These T cell receptor beta chains were read from a single sample in a study of shared clonotypes between healthy human individuals. Profiling relied on immunoSEQ multiplex PCR, and the TCRdb table lists in-frame clones only, not all of them. The sample shows around 2,000,000 clones, around 96% of them seen only once. Sequencing was carried out using naive CD8+ T cells sorted from blood. The origin of the receptors is a man younger than 30 in good health. Each CDR3 is given with its conserved first and last residue. Fields, in order: V gene, J gene, clone size, D gene, CDR3 protein, CDR3 DNA. A D gene is named only where the DNA matches it firmly. Clone size is shown for a subset of rows, as once, few, many or a class of expanded clone.

V: TRBV2; J: TRBJ2-3; size: NA; D: TRBD2; CDR3: CASWDYDTDTQYF; DNA: TGTGCCAGTTGGGACTATGACACAGATACGCAGTATTTT
V: TRBV5-1; J: TRBJ1-2; size: NA; D: TRBD1; CDR3: CASRPRTGENYGYTF; DNA: TGCGCCAGCAGGCCGAGGACAGGCGAGAACTATGGCTACACCTTC
V: TRBV2; J: TRBJ1-4; size: NA; D: NA; CDR3: CAGRDIPNEKLFF; DNA: TGTGCCGGACGGGACATCCCGAATGAAAAACTGTTTTTT
V: TRBV4-3; J: TRBJ2-5; size: NA; D: NA; CDR3: CASSQGRGLETQYF; DNA: TGCGCCAGCAGCCAAGGGAGGGGGTTGGAGACCCAGTACTTC
V: TRBV28; J: TRBJ2-7; size: NA; D: TRBD2; CDR3: CASRVGDYYEQYF; DNA: TGTGCCAGCAGAGTGGGGGACTACTACGAGCAGTACTTC
V: TRBV6-1; J: TRBJ1-1; size: once; D: NA; CDR3: CASSEGRKVTTEAFF; DNA: TGTGCCAGCAGTGAAGGGCGAAAGGTTACTACTGAAGCTTTCTTT
V: TRBV5-1; J: TRBJ2-7; size: NA; D: NA; CDR3: CASSFAGPYEQYF; DNA: TGCGCCAGCAGCTTTGCAGGACCCTACGAGCAGTACTTC
V: TRBV30; J: TRBJ1-1; size: NA; D: TRBD1; CDR3: CAWSRDRGWTEAFF; DNA: TGTGCCTGGAGCCGCGACAGGGGTTGGACTGAAGCTTTCTTT
V: TRBV5-8; J: TRBJ2-3; size: NA; D: TRBD2; CDR3: CASSFGTSGGTDTQYF; DNA: TGTGCCAGCAGCTTCGGGACTAGCGGGGGAACAGATACGCAGTATTTT
V: TRBV30; J: TRBJ1-3; size: NA; D: TRBD1; CDR3: CAWSGWDRAKSYPGNTIYF; DNA: TGTGCCTGGAGTGGTTGGGACAGGGCGAAAAGTTATCCTGGAAACACCATATATTTT
V: TRBV19; J: TRBJ2-1; size: NA; D: TRBD2; CDR3: CASKLAGGYNEQFF; DNA: TGTGCCAGTAAACTAGCGGGAGGGTACAATGAGCAGTTCTTC
V: TRBV19; J: TRBJ2-7; size: NA; D: NA; CDR3: CASSKRAVSSYEQYF; DNA: TGTGCCAGTAGTAAGCGAGCGGTTAGCTCCTACGAGCAGTACTTC
V: TRBV5-1; J: TRBJ2-6; size: NA; D: NA; CDR3: CASSLDRKGLGSGANVLTF; DNA: TGCGCCAGCAGCTTGGATCGTAAGGGTTTGGGGAGTGGGGCCAACGTCCTGACTTTC
V: TRBV6-5; J: TRBJ2-3; size: NA; D: NA; CDR3: CASSPGEDTQYF; DNA: TGTGCCAGCAGTCCAGGCGAGGATACGCAGTATTTT
V: TRBV27; J: TRBJ2-7; size: NA; D: NA; CDR3: CASRRDIDYEQYF; DNA: TGTGCCAGCAGGCGGGACATCGATTACGAGCAGTACTTC
V: TRBV6-5; J: TRBJ2-2; size: NA; D: NA; CDR3: CASSYGGGTGELFF; DNA: TGTGCCAGCAGTTACGGGGGTGGCACCGGGGAGCTGTTTTTT
V: TRBV30; J: TRBJ2-1; size: NA; D: NA; CDR3: CAWSSGSNEQFF; DNA: TGTGCCTGGAGTTCGGGATCTAATGAGCAGTTCTTC
V: TRBV18; J: TRBJ2-1; size: NA; D: TRBD2; CDR3: CASSPPDLAGGPDYNEQFF; DNA: TGTGCCAGCTCACCACCGGATCTAGCGGGGGGCCCCGACTACAATGAGCAGTTCTTC
V: TRBV6-5; J: TRBJ2-5; size: NA; D: TRBD2; CDR3: CASSASGGVGETQYF; DNA: TGTGCCAGCAGTGCTAGCGGGGGGGTTGGAGAGACCCAGTACTTC
V: TRBV2; J: TRBJ1-4; size: NA; D: TRBD1; CDR3: CASITSGTGVEKLFF; DNA: TGTGCCAGCATCACCTCCGGGACAGGGGTCGAAAAACTGTTTTTT
V: TRBV2; J: TRBJ2-7; size: NA; D: NA; CDR3: CASILSRTEAYEQYF; DNA: TGTGCCAGCATCCTTTCCAGGACAGAGGCCTACGAGCAGTACTTC
V: TRBV27; J: TRBJ2-1; size: NA; D: NA; CDR3: CASSLPRVGYNEQFF; DNA: TGTGCCAGCAGTTTACCCCGCGTTGGTTACAATGAGCAGTTCTTC
V: TRBV18; J: TRBJ1-1; size: NA; D: NA; CDR3: CASSPPLGNEAFF; DNA: TGTGCCAGCTCACCCCCCTTGGGAAACGAAGCTTTCTTT
V: TRBV10-3; J: TRBJ1-1; size: NA; D: NA; CDR3: CAISVGITEAFF; DNA: TGTGCCATCAGTGTGGGGATTACTGAAGCTTTCTTT
V: TRBV19; J: TRBJ2-5; size: NA; D: NA; CDR3: CASSLLRDTQETQYF; DNA: TGTGCCAGTAGTTTACTCCGGGACACTCAAGAGACCCAGTACTTC
V: TRBV6-5; J: TRBJ1-2; size: NA; D: NA; CDR3: CASSWERNYGYTF; DNA: TGTGCCAGCAGTTGGGAGAGAAACTATGGCTACACCTTC
V: TRBV11-3; J: TRBJ2-3; size: NA; D: TRBD2; CDR3: CASSLLIAGPGDTQYF; DNA: TGTGCCAGCAGCCTTCTCATAGCGGGCCCCGGGGATACGCAGTATTTT
V: TRBV18; J: TRBJ1-4; size: NA; D: TRBD1; CDR3: CASSPSGQETELFF; DNA: TGTGCCAGCTCACCGTCTGGACAGGAGACGGAACTGTTTTTT
V: TRBV28; J: TRBJ2-3; size: once; D: NA; CDR3: CASSFRGADTQYF; DNA: TGTGCCAGCAGTTTTCGGGGTGCAGATACGCAGTATTTT
V: TRBV13; J: TRBJ1-2; size: once; D: NA; CDR3: CASSPRTEQNYGYTF; DNA: TGTGCCAGCAGCCCCCGGACAGAACAAAACTATGGCTACACCTTC
V: TRBV6-6; J: TRBJ2-7; size: NA; D: TRBD1; CDR3: CASRHWGRDRAYEQYF; DNA: TGTGCCAGCAGGCACTGGGGCCGGGACAGGGCTTACGAGCAGTACTTC
V: TRBV5-8; J: TRBJ2-7; size: NA; D: NA; CDR3: CASSTGSWSYEQYF; DNA: TGTGCCAGCAGCACGGGGTCCTGGAGCTACGAGCAGTACTTC
V: TRBV15; J: TRBJ2-5; size: NA; D: TRBD2; CDR3: CATSNPGTSGRMGETQYF; DNA: TGTGCCACCAGCAACCCCGGGACTAGCGGGAGGATGGGAGAGACCCAGTACTTC
V: TRBV6-6; J: TRBJ1-2; size: NA; D: TRBD1; CDR3: CASSYDGQGKINGYTF; DNA: TGTGCCAGCAGTTACGATGGACAGGGGAAAATAAATGGCTACACCTTC
V: TRBV29-1; J: TRBJ2-2; size: NA; D: NA; CDR3: CSAQYRDNTGELFF; DNA: TGCAGCGCTCAGTACCGGGACAACACCGGGGAGCTGTTTTTT
V: TRBV6-1; J: TRBJ1-2; size: NA; D: TRBD1; CDR3: CASSDNRQGRRDGYTF; DNA: TGTGCCAGCAGTGACAATCGACAGGGACGTCGAGATGGCTACACCTTC